The clone carrying this TCR beta chain appeared a few times. Its antigen is still unknown. The sample is drawn from a study of regulatory T cells in long-lasting Graves disease. Study information: Graves' cases, newly diagnosed, had used antithyroid drugs under 3 months. General study findings and limits: TCR diversity was lower in persistent than newly diagnosed Graves' disease.

The time point denotes: newly diagnosed GD, antithyroid drugs for less than 3 months. RNA from PBMCs was the source of the TCR library. The authors built TCR beta libraries using iRepertoire HTBI primers and Arm-PCR of CDR3 regions. Each CDR3 protein is one row after TCRdb ran MiXCR on the multiplex PCR reads. The sample has roughly 500,000 distinct CDR3 sequences; 12% are singletons. These data also featured in a second study, about T cells in Graves' hyperthyroidism and ophthalmopathy. That source reports: An initial round of RT-PCR targeting the TCR CDR3 relied on the HTBI primer set. Also found in blood were most expanded thyroid clonotypes above 0.001.

The TCR was taken from a young woman with Graves disease. The material was peripheral blood mononuclear cells (PBMCs), obtained at new diagnosis, from a patient treated with antithyroid drugs.

CDR3 sequence: CASSLTGTGNTIYF. The CDR3 region has the DNA TGCGCCAGCAGCTTGACAGGCACGGGAAACACCATATATTTT. The V gene is TRBV5-1, the J gene TRBJ1-3, with D possibly matching TRBD1 (5 bases). V lost 1 base and J 4 bases, leaving 9 bases between the germline ends. Germline loops: CDR1 SGHRS, CDR2 YFSETQ. The CDR3 is made up of 14 amino acids.